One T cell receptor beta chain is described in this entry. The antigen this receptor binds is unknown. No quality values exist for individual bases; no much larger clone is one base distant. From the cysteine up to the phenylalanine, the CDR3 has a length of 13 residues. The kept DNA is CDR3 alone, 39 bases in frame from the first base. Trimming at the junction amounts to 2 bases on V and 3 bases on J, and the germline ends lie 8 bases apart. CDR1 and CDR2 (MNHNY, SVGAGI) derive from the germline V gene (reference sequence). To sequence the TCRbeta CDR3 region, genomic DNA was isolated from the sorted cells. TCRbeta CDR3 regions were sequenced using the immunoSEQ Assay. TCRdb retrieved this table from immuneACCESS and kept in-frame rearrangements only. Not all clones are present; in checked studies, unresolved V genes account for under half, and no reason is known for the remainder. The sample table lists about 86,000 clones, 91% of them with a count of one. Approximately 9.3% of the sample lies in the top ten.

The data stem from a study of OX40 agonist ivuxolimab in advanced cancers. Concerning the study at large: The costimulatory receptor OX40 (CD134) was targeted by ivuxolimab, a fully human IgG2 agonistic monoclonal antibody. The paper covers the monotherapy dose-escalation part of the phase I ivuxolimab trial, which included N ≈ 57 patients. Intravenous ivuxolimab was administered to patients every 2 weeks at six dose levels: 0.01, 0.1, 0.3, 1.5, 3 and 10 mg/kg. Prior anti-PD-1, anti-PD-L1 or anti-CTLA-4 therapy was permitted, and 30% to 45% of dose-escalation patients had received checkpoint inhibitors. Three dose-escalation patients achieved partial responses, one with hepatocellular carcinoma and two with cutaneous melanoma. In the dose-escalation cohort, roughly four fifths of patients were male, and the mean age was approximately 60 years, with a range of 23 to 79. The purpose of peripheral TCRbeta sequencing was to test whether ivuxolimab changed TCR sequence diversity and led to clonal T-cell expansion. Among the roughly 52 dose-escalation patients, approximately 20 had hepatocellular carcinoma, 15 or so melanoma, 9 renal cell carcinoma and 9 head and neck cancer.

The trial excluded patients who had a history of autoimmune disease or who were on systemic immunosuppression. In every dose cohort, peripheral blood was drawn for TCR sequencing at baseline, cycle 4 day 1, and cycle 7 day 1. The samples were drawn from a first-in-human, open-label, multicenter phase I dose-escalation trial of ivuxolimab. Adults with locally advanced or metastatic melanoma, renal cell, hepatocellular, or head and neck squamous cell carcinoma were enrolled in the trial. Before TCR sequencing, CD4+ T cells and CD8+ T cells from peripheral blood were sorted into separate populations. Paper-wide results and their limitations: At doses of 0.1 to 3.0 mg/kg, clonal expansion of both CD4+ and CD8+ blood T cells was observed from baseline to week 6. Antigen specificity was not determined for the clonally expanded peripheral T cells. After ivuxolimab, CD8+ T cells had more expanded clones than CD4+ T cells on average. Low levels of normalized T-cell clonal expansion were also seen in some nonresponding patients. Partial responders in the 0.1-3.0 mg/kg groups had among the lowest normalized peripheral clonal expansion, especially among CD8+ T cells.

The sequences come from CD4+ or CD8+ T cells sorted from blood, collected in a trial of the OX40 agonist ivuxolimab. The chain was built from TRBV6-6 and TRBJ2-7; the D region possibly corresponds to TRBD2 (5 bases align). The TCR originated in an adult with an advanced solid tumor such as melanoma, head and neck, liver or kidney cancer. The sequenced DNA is TGTGCCAGCAGTTACGAGGGCTACTACGAGCAGTACTTC. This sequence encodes CASSYEGYYEQYF.